The 11 T cell receptor beta chains reported below all come from one sample, sequenced in a study of beta chain features in type 1 diabetes. As every portion of the isolated RNA was reverse transcribed, the sequencing read expressed TCRB transcripts. TCRdb's copy holds only in-frame clones and misses some; the assay was immunoSEQ multiplex PCR. This sample yields around 250,000 clones, of which roughly 30% are seen a single time; roughly 4% belongs to the top ten. The sequencing sample was made of central memory CD4+ T cells from blood. The receptors here all came from a man between 25 and 39 years old in good health.

This clone was detected many times. Here the CDR3 reads CASSPRQGWSPLHF. The CDR3 region has the DNA TGTGCCAGCAGCCCGCGACAGGGGTGGTCACCCCTCCACTTT. This sequence joins TRBV7-2 and TRBJ1-6; 8 positions match TRBD1. Germline-derived CDR1 and CDR2 are SGHTA and FQGNSA. The CDR3 has 14 amino acids. V lost 5 bases, J lost 10 bases, and 7 bases stayed unmatched.

This rearrangement joins TRBV7-9 to TRBJ1-3; no reliable D call. Per the germline V gene, CDR1 is SEHNR and CDR2 is FQNEAQ (reference sequence). This CDR3 region has 15 residues. Deletions cut 2 bases from V and 0 bases from J, with 8 bases between. CDR3 nucleotides: TGTGCCAGCAGCTTAAGTCCGAGCTCTGGAAACACCATATATTTT. The encoded protein is CASSLSPSSGNTIYF.

V and J are TRBV4-2 and TRBJ1-6; the D is unclear. The CDR3 runs 12 residues. The germline V gene encodes CDR1 LGHNA and CDR2 YNFKEQ. The V end was cut by 1 base, the J end by 12 bases, with 7 bases between. The CDR3 sequence: CASSQGAGPLHF. CDR3 bases: TGTGCCAGCAGCCAAGGGGCAGGACCCCTCCACTTT.

V gene TRBV29-1 combines with J gene TRBJ2-1; D is unresolved. Germline CDR1 and CDR2: SQVTM and ANQGSEA. This CDR3 is 13 amino acids long. V lost 1 base and J 0 bases, leaving 4 bases between the germline ends. The CDR3, as DNA: TGCAGCGTTGAAGTAAGCTCCTACAATGAGCAGTTCTTC. This translates into CSVEVSSYNEQFF.

The chain joins TRBV27 to TRBJ1-1; a possible D gene is TRBD1 (6 bases). Germline V gene data show CDR1 as MNHEY and CDR2 as SMNVEV (reference sequence). Trimming shortened V by 5 bases and J by 0 bases, and 16 bases separated the two germline ends. The CDR3 totals 16 residues. In DNA, the CDR3 is TGTGCCAGCAGTGTAGAAATAGGGGGGTTGAACACTGAAGCTTTCTTT. This encodes CASSVEIGGLNTEAFF.

The chain has TRBV5-4 and TRBJ2-3; tentative D call: TRBD1 (6 bases). Germline CDR1 reads SGHNT; CDR2 reads YYREEE (reference sequence). The CDR3 is 16 residues long. Trimming removed 0 bases from V and 0 bases from J, with 11 bases in between. DNA for the CDR3: TGTGCCAGCAGCTTGGGGGGGCGGGCCAGCACAGATACGCAGTATTTT. Translating gives CASSLGGRASTDTQYF.

There are a few counts of this clone. The chain recombines TRBV18 with TRBJ2-3; D is perhaps TRBD2 (7 bases). Germline V gene lookup returns CDR1 KGHSH and CDR2 LQKENI. This CDR3 contains 16 residues. V lost 3 bases and J 3 bases, leaving 16 bases between the germline ends. CDR3 sequence: CASSPRLGGGTDTQYF. The CDR3 nucleotides are TGTGCCAGCTCACCGCGCCTAGGGGGGGGAACAGATACGCAGTATTTT.

In this sample, this clone turned up a few times. The genes are TRBV6-6 and TRBJ2-5, with D tentatively TRBD2 (6 bases). The V and J ends lost 6 bases and 5 bases respectively, with 16 bases between them. Germline CDR1 is MNHNY and CDR2 is SVGAGI (reference sequence). This CDR3 contains 14 residues. This chain's CDR3 is CASSQGAGRETQYF. The CDR3 DNA follows: TGTGCCAGCAGCCAAGGTGCAGGGAGGGAGACCCAGTACTTC.

V and J are TRBV19 and TRBJ2-1; D perhaps matches TRBD1 (5 bases). This CDR3 is 14 amino acids long. Trimming took 6 bases from V and 3 from J, leaving 12 bases between them. CDR1 LNHDA and CDR2 SQIVND come from the germline V gene (reference sequence). The CDR3 bases are TGTGCCAGTAGGCCGCAGGACAACTACAATGAGCAGTTCTTC. It is translated as CASRPQDNYNEQFF.

This clone showed up just once. The chain carries TRBV5-1 and TRBJ2-2; D ambiguous. With 0 bases removed from V and 4 bases from J, the gap between germline ends came to 4 bases. CDR3 length: 13 residues. Germline CDR1 is SGHRS and CDR2 is YFSETQ. The CDR3 sequence: CASSLDSTGELFF. The CDR3 DNA follows: TGCGCCAGCAGCTTGGATTCCACCGGGGAGCTGTTTTTT. The complete variable domain, with remaining parts taken from reference TRBV5-1 and TRBJ2-2, reads KAGVTQTPRYLIKTRGQQVTLSCSPISGHRSVSWYQQTPGQGLQFLFEYFSETQRNKGNFPGRFSGRQFSNSRSEMNVSTLELGDSALYLCASSLDSTGELFFGEGSRLTVL.

V usage is TRBV2 and J usage is TRBJ2-3, with 12 nucleotides matching TRBD2. Trimming took 9 bases from V and 4 from J; bases not matched to a gene: 8. The CDR3 runs to 15 residues. Per germline, CDR1 SNHLY and CDR2 FYNNEI. The CDR3 nucleotides are TGTGCCAGTGTAGGTACTAGCGGGAGGCCAGATACGCAGTATTTT. It yields the protein CASVGTSGRPDTQYF.